Sequencing of this T cell receptor (beta chain) was carried out in a study of radiotherapy plus CTLA-4 blockade in lung cancer. On the study more broadly: Objective responses occurred in 18% of patients; about 31% had disease control.

On this clone itself: Its target is unknown.

Data came from immunoSEQ multiplex PCR; TCRdb stores just in-frame clones and leaves some out. The table lists about 45,000 clones, around 72% of them singletons. Whole-study findings and limits: Researchers report tumor-derived TCR clones expanding in blood after radiotherapy plus ipilimumab.

Germline values: CDR1 SGHVS, CDR2 FNYEAQ. V was trimmed by 8 bases and J by 4 bases, leaving 6 bases between them. This CDR3 spans 11 amino acids. The input for sequencing was peripheral blood, taken from a patient treated with radiotherapy plus ipilimumab. The sequence was obtained from a human donor with non-small cell lung cancer who had a complete response to radiotherapy plus ipilimumab. The chain is built from TRBV7-6 and TRBJ2-1; D may be TRBD2 (5 bases). The CDR3 DNA reads as TGTGCCAGCGGGAGATACAATGAGCAGTTCTTC. The encoded protein is CASGRYNEQFF.